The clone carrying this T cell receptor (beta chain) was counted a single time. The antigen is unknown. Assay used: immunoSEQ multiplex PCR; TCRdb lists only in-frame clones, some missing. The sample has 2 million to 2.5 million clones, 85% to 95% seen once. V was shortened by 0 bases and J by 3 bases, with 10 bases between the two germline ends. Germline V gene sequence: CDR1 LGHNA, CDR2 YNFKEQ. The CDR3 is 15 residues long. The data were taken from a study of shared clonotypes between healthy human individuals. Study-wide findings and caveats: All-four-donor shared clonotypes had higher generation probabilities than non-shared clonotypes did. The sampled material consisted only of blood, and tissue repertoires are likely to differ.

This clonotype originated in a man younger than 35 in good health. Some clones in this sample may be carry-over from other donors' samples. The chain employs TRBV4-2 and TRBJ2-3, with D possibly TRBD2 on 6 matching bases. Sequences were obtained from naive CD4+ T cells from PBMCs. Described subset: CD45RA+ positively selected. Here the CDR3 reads CASSQEGGITDTQYF. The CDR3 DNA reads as TGTGCCAGCAGCCAAGAGGGCGGGATAACAGATACGCAGTATTTT.